The 25 T cell receptor beta chains below come from one sample, sequenced in a study of CD8+CD57+ T cells in acquired aplastic anemia. Genomic DNA, serving as template, underwent TCR beta VDJ and CDR3 profiling. Via MiXCR, TCRdb re-called the reads, giving one row per CDR3 protein. The sample lists nearly 60,000 distinct CDR3 sequences, approximately 50% seen once, with approximately 15% in the top ten. All patients picked for sequencing had shown, by flow cytometry, an expansion of CD8+CD57+ cells. Material for sequencing was sorted CD4+, CD8+, or CD8+CD57+ T cells (not recorded which) from PBMCs. Receptors originate from a human donor with aplastic anemia.

The V and J genes are TRBV9 and TRBJ2-7; 7 nucleotides align to TRBD2. CDR1 and CDR2 from the germline V gene are SGDLS and YYNGEE. The CDR3 has 14 amino acids. V lost 2 bases, J lost 0 bases, and 2 bases stayed unmatched. The CDR3 region is CASSVGGDSYEQYF. CDR3 sequence (DNA): TGTGCCAGCAGCGTGGGGGGGGACTCCTACGAGCAGTACTTC.

A note on this clonotype: As the CDR3 is not closed by the conserved phenylalanine or tryptophan, this likely results from a read error. The gene calls are TRBV2 and TRBJ2-7; 10 positions agree with TRBD2. J gave up 5 bases and V 5 bases, and 6 bases lay outside the gene matches. Germline values: CDR1 SNHLY, CDR2 FYNNEI. The length of the CDR3 is 14 residues. The CDR3 is CASSPLAGFNEQYS. The CDR3 DNA reads TGTGCCAGCAGTCCACTAGCGGGGTTCAACGAGCAGTACTCC.

This clonotype was counted many times. The chain joins TRBV20-1 to TRBJ2-5; 8 nucleotides line up with TRBD1. This CDR3 comprises 15 residues. J was trimmed by 3 bases and V by 6 bases; bases with no gene match: 12. Looked up from germline, CDR1 is DFQATT and CDR2 is SNEGSKA (reference sequence). CDR3 coding DNA: TGCAGTGCCAGAAATGGGACAGGAAAAGAAGAGACCCAGTACTTC. Encoded protein: CSARNGTGKEETQYF.

The rearrangement joins TRBV25-1 to TRBJ1-3; D perhaps matches TRBD1 (5 bases). V lost 2 bases, J lost 4 bases, and 9 bases lay in between. This CDR3 has 14 residues. CDR1 and CDR2 from the germline V gene are MGHDK and SYGVNS. CDR3 amino acids: CASSERGRGNTIYF. In DNA form, the CDR3 reads TGTGCCAGCAGTGAACGGGGCCGCGGAAACACCATATATTTT.

The rearrangement uses TRBV5-6 and TRBJ2-5; the D is unclear. CDR1 and CDR2 (germline): SGHDT, YYEEEE. The V gene lost 2 bases and the J gene lost 2 bases, with 7 bases spanning the gap. CDR3 length: 13 residues. The CDR3 DNA follows: TGTGCCAGCAGCTTTTTAGGGCAAGAGACCCAGTACTTC. Protein sequence: CASSFLGQETQYF.

This clonotype was counted once. This rearrangement joins TRBV2 to TRBJ2-5; 7 nucleotides align to TRBD1. Per germline, CDR1 SNHLY and CDR2 FYNNEI. J was trimmed by 7 bases and V by 8 bases; bases with no gene match: 4. The length of the CDR3 is 11 residues. As DNA, the CDR3 is TGTGCCAGCCTATACAGGGGGACCCAGTACTTC. Amino acid sequence: CASLYRGTQYF.

The chain combines TRBV24-1 with TRBJ1-2, with no clear D. The V end was cut by 4 bases, the J end by 8 bases, with 10 bases between. Germline lookup yields CDR1 KGHDR and CDR2 SFDVKD. This CDR3 spans 12 amino acids. Here the CDR3 reads CATSDQQRGYTF. The CDR3 DNA follows: TGTGCCACCAGTGACCAACAGAGGGGCTACACCTTC.

CDR3 bases: TGTGCCAGCAGCTTAGGACAGGATGAACCTGAAGCTTTCTTT. Translation: CASSLGQDEPEAFF. The gene calls are TRBV11-2 and TRBJ1-1; TRBD1 is a possible D gene (6 bases). Trimming shortened V by 1 base and J by 6 bases, and 12 bases separated the two germline ends. Germline-derived CDR1 and CDR2 are SGHAT and FQNNGV. The CDR3 is 14 amino acids.

The chain is built from TRBV20-1 and TRBJ1-1, with D tentatively TRBD1 (6 bases). This CDR3 comprises 12 residues. Deletions cut 4 bases from V and 8 bases from J, with 14 bases between. In germline, CDR1 is DFQATT, CDR2 SNEGSKA (reference sequence). CDR3: CSATGGEVEAFF. The CDR3 nucleotides read TGCAGTGCTACCGGGGGCGAAGTGGAAGCTTTCTTT.

The chain uses TRBV7-9 and TRBJ2-7; D ambiguous. The CDR3 loop spans 12 amino acids. Trimming took 6 bases from V and 7 from J, leaving 13 bases between them. The germline CDR1 and CDR2 sequences are SEHNR and FQNEAQ (reference sequence). The chain's CDR3 is CASSPVGGEQYF. CDR3 DNA: TGTGCCAGCAGTCCGGTGGGTGGGGAGCAGTACTTC.

This rearrangement joins TRBV10-2 to TRBJ1-1; D uncertain. The CDR3 is 13 residues long. Between the trimmed V and J ends, which lost 6 bases and 0 bases, there was a span of 8 bases. CDR1 and CDR2 (germline): WSHSY, SAAADI. CDR3 nucleotides: TGCGCCAGCAGGGCACGGATGAACACTGAAGCTTTCTTT. Protein product: CASRARMNTEAFF.

This clonotype was counted at least ten times. The chain is built from TRBV6-6 and TRBJ2-1; TRBD2 matches 8 bases. The CDR3 runs 14 residues. CDR1 MNHNY and CDR2 SVGAGI come from the germline V gene (reference sequence). V lost 0 bases and J lost 8; bases outside the gene matches: 3. The CDR3 here is CASSYSTGGDEQFF. The CDR3 DNA reads as TGTGCCAGCAGTTACTCGACGGGGGGGGATGAGCAGTTCTTC.

This rearrangement joins TRBV7-2 to TRBJ2-3; D is possibly TRBD1 (5 bases). Trimming stripped 4 bases from V and 6 bases from J, with 11 bases between. The CDR3 runs 13 residues. Germline values: CDR1 SGHTA, CDR2 FQGNSA. The CDR3 nucleotides read TGTGCCAGCAGCTCCGGGCAGGGTGATACGCAGTATTTT. Amino acids: CASSSGQGDTQYF. Full variable domain (remainder filled in from reference TRBV7-2 and TRBJ2-3): GAGVSQSPSNKVTEKGKDVELRCDPISGHTALYWYRQSLGQGLEFLIYFQGNSAPDKSGLPSDRFSAERTGGSVSTLTIQRTQQEDSAVYLCASSSGQGDTQYFGPGTRLTVL.

The chain employs TRBV29-1 and TRBJ2-7, with 13 positions matching TRBD2. The CDR3 length is 16 residues. Germline V gives CDR1 SQVTM, CDR2 ANQGSEA. The junction had 14 bases not matched to a gene; V was cut back by 6 bases and J by 6 bases. The CDR3 is CSVIPGLAGAQREQYF. The CDR3 DNA is TGCAGCGTGATCCCAGGACTAGCGGGGGCTCAGCGCGAGCAGTACTTC.

This clonotype appeared a single time. The chain employs TRBV15 and TRBJ2-1; 10 nucleotides agree with TRBD2. CDR1 and CDR2 (germline): LNHNV, YYDKDF (reference sequence). J gave up 7 bases and V 0 bases, and 3 bases lay outside the gene matches. CDR3 length: 15 residues. In DNA, the CDR3 is TGTGCCACCAGCAGAGATGCTAGCGGGGGAAATGAGCAGTTCTTC. This encodes CATSRDASGGNEQFF.

The genes are TRBV10-2 and TRBJ2-1, with D possibly being TRBD1 (6 bases). Germline loops: CDR1 WSHSY, CDR2 SAAADI. The CDR3 spans 14 residues. The ends were cut back, 5 bases at V and 0 bases at J, with 8 bases in the middle. The CDR3 nucleotides read TGCGCCAGCAGTACAGGGCTCTCCTACAATGAGCAGTTCTTC. It translates to CASSTGLSYNEQFF.

This clonotype appeared a single time. The rearrangement uses TRBV10-2 and TRBJ2-3; 8 bases align to TRBD2. The CDR3 loop spans 15 amino acids. Losses at the gene ends were 6 bases for V and 5 bases for J; bases not matched to a gene: 10. Germline CDR1 is WSHSY and CDR2 is SAAADI. The DNA for the CDR3 is TGCGCCAGCAGAGAAACCGGGAGGGGGAGAGATACGCAGTATTTT. Amino acids: CASRETGRGRDTQYF.

The rearrangement uses TRBV2 and TRBJ1-5; tentative D call: TRBD1 (5 bases). V was shortened by 4 bases and J by 0 bases, with 10 bases between the two germline ends. CDR1 is SNHLY and CDR2 is FYNNEI in the germline V gene. The CDR3 has 15 residues. This CDR3 is CASSGRGYSNQPQHF. DNA of the CDR3: TGTGCCAGCAGTGGCCGGGGGTATAGCAATCAGCCCCAGCATTTT.

This clonotype is a singleton in its sample. The chain recombines TRBV24-1 with TRBJ1-5; the D is unclear. The CDR3 consists of 9 residues. Between the trimmed V and J ends, which lost 9 bases and 11 bases, there was a span of 7 bases. The germline gives CDR1 KGHDR, CDR2 SFDVKD. The CDR3: CATGKSQHF. The CDR3 region has the DNA TGTGCCACCGGTAAATCCCAGCATTTT.

CDR3 sequence reads: CASSSRTSGGYEQYF. The CDR3 DNA reads TGTGCCAGTAGTTCAAGGACTAGCGGGGGCTACGAGCAGTACTTC. The chain has TRBV19 and TRBJ2-7, with 13 nucleotides matching TRBD2. Germline CDR1 reads LNHDA; CDR2 reads SQIVND (reference sequence). This CDR3 comprises 15 residues. Trimming at V came to 5 bases and at J to 3 bases, leaving 4 bases not matched to a gene. The full variable domain, its missing parts supplied by reference TRBV19 and TRBJ2-7, is DGGITQSPKYLFRKEGQNVTLSCEQNLNHDAMYWYRQDPGQGLRLIYYSQIVNDFQKGDIAEGYSVSREKKESFPLTVTSAQKNPTAFYLCASSSRTSGGYEQYFGPGTRLTVT.

With respect to this clonotype: One end of the junction is discordant with germline, which a read error may explain. J is TRBJ2-3 and V is TRBV11-2; D might be TRBD1 (6 bases). The CDR3 consists of 16 residues. Germline V gene data show CDR1 as SGHAT and CDR2 as FQNNGV. The CDR3 nucleotides are TGTGCCAGCAGTGCGCAGGGGAACGGGCGCACAGATACGCCGTATTTT. Encoded protein: CASSAQGNGRTDTPYF.

V gene TRBV30 combines with J gene TRBJ1-5, with D perhaps matching TRBD1 (6 bases). This CDR3 has 14 amino acids. CDR1 is GTSNPN, CDR2 SVGIG, per germline (reference sequence). With 2 bases removed from V and 1 base from J, the gap between germline ends came to 9 bases. This CDR3 is CAWSLGQSNQPQHF. CDR3 in DNA: TGTGCCTGGAGTCTCGGACAGAGCAATCAGCCCCAGCATTTT.

This clonotype was picked up many times. DNA for the CDR3: TGCGCCAGCAGCCAGATTGGACTAGCGGGCACAGATACGCAGTATTTT. As protein: CASSQIGLAGTDTQYF. This rearrangement joins TRBV4-1 to TRBJ2-3; TRBD2 matches 10 bases. V was clipped by 3 bases and J by 1 base; unmatched bases: 4. Germline V CDR1 and CDR2: MGHRA, YSYEKL. The CDR3 spans 16 residues.

This clonotype was picked up a small number of times. The V call is TRBV27, the J call TRBJ2-1; perhaps D is TRBD1 or TRBD2 (5 bases each). The CDR3 is made up of 15 amino acids. Trimming took off 8 bases at V and 2 bases at J, with 16 bases between the two ends. Germline V gene data show CDR1 as MNHEY and CDR2 as SMNVEV (reference sequence). CDR3 coding DNA: TGTGCCAGCTCCCCTGGGGACCGACCCTACAATGAGCAGTTCTTC. Amino acids: CASSPGDRPYNEQFF.

This clonotype was found many times. The V call is TRBV7-9, the J call TRBJ1-1; D might be TRBD1 (6 bases). Germline assignment: CDR1 SEHNR and CDR2 FQNEAQ (reference sequence). V lost 5 bases, J lost 11 bases, and 18 bases lay in between. CDR3 size: 13 residues. The CDR3 nucleotides read TGTGCCAGCAGCCCGGGCGGGGGCCTGGAGGCTTTCTTT. Translation: CASSPGGGLEAFF.